Here is one T cell receptor beta chain with its context. Its antigen is still unknown. Germline V gene sequence: CDR1 SGDLS, CDR2 YYNGEE. Trimming pared 1 base from V and 5 bases from J, leaving 15 bases between. The CDR3 loop spans 15 amino acids. These data are taken from a study of shared clonotypes between healthy human individuals. Study results and limitations: A handful of donors shared approximately 5% of their naive CD4 clonotypes.

Original methodology: Junction-only sequences without quality scores came from ImmunoSEQ, so filtering differed. Measured with immunoSEQ multiplex PCR; TCRdb has only the in-frame clones, and not every one. That table supplies the V and J calls and clone size; D and trimming were determined from the DNA. The table shows 2 million to 2.5 million clones, with 85% to 95% occurring only once. The sample consisted of naive CD4+ T cells from PBMCs. As to subset: CD45RA+ positively selected. The chain links TRBV9 to TRBJ1-1; the D is unclear. The receptor comes from a young man in good health. Some clones in this sample may be carry-over from other donors' samples. The CDR3 region has the DNA TGTGCCAGCAGCGTATCTTGGCGAAGCGGGACTGAAGCTTTCTTT. Its protein product is CASSVSWRSGTEAFF.